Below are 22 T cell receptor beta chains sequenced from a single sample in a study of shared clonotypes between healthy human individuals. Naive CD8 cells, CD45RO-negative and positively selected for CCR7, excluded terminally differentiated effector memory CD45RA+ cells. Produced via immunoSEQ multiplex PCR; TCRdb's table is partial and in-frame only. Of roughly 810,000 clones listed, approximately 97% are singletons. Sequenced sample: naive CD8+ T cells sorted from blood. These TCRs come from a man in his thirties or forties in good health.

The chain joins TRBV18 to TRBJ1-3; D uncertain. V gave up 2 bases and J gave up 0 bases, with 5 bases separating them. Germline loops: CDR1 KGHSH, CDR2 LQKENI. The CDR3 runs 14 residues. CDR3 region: CASSPGDSGNTIYF. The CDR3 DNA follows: TGTGCCAGCTCACCAGGGGACTCTGGAAACACCATATATTTT.

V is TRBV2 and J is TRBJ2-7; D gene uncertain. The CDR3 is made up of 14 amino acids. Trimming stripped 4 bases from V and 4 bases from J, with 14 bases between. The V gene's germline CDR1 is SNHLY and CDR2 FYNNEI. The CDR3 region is CASSGSHVLYEQYF. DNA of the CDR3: TGTGCCAGCAGTGGTTCCCATGTCTTGTACGAGCAGTACTTC. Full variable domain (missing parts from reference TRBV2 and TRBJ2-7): EPEVTQTPSHQVTQMGQEVILRCVPISNHLYFYWYRQILGQKVEFLVSFYNNEISEKSEIFDDQFSVERPDGSNFTLKIRSTKLEDSAMYFCASSGSHVLYEQYFGPGTRLTVT.

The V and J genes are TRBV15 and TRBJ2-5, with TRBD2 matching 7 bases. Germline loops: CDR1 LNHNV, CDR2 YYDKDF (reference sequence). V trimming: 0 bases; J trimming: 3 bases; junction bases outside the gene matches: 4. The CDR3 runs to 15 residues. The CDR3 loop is CATSRDGAGEETQYF. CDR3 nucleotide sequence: TGTGCCACCAGCAGAGATGGGGCGGGAGAAGAGACCCAGTACTTC.

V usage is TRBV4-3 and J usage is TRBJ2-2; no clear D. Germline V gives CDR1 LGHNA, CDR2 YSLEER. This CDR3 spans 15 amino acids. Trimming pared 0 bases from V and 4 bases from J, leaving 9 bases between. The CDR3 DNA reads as TGCGCCAGCAGCCAAGATCTGGCCGGCACCGGGGAGCTGTTTTTT. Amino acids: CASSQDLAGTGELFF.

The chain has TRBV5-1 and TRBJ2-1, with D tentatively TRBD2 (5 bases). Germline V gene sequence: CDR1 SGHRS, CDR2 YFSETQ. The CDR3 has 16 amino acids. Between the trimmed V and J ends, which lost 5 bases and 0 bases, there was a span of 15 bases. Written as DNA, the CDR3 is TGCGCCAGCAGGGTTGGACTTTCTAGCTCCTACAATGAGCAGTTCTTC. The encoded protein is CASRVGLSSSYNEQFF.

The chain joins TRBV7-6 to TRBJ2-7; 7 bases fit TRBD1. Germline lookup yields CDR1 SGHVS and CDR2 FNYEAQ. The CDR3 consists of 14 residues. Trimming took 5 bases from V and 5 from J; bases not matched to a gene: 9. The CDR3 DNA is TGTGCCAGCAGCCCCGGGACAGCGGCACACGAGCAGTACTTC. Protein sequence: CASSPGTAAHEQYF. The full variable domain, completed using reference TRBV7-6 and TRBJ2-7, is GAGVSQSPRYKVTKRGQDVALRCDPISGHVSLYWYRQALGQGPEFLTYFNYEAQQDKSGLPNDRFSAERPEGSISTLTIQRTEQRDSAMYRCASSPGTAAHEQYFGPGTRLTVT.

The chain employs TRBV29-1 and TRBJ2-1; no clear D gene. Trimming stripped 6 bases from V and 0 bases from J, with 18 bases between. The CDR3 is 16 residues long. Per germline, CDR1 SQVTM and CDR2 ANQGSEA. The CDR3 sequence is CSVEPRASSSYNEQFF. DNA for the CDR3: TGCAGCGTAGAACCCCGGGCTTCTTCCTCCTACAATGAGCAGTTCTTC.

The CDR3 protein is CASSGVGIYFGSYEQYF. CDR3 nucleotides: TGTGCCAGCAGTGGGGTGGGAATCTACTTTGGGTCCTACGAGCAGTACTTC. The gene calls are TRBV6-1 and TRBJ2-7; D unresolved. In germline, CDR1 is MNHNS, CDR2 SASEGT. V lost 4 bases, J lost 1 base, and 20 bases lay in between. The CDR3 covers 17 residues.

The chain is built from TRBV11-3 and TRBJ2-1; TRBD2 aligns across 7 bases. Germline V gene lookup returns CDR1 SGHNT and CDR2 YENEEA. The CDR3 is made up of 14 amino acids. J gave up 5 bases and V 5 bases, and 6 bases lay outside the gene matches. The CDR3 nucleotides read TGTGCCAGCAGCAACCGGGACTACAACAATGAGCAGTTCTTC. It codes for CASSNRDYNNEQFF. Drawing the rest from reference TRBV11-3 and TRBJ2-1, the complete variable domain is EAGVVQSPRYKIIEKKQPVAFWCNPISGHNTLYWYLQNLGQGPELLIRYENEEAVDDSQLPKDRFSAERLKGVDSTLKIQPAELGDSAVYLCASSNRDYNNEQFFGPGTRLTVL.

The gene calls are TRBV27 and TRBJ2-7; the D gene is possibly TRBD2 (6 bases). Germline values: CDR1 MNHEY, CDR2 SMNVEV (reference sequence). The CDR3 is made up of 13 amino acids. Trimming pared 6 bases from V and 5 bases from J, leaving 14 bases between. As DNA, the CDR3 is TGTGCCAGCAGCCTCCTACGGGAGAACGAGCAGTACTTC. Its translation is CASSLLRENEQYF.

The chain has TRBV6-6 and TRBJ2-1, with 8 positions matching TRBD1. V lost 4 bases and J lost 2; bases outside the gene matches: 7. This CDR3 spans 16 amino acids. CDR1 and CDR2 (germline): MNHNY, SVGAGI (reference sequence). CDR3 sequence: CASSFTQGAAYNEQFF. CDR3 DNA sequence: TGTGCCAGCAGTTTCACGCAGGGGGCGGCCTACAATGAGCAGTTCTTC.

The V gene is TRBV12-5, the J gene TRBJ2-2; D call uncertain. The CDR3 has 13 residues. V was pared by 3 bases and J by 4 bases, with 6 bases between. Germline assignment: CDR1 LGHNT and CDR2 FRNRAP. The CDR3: CASGLGTTGELFF. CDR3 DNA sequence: TGTGCTAGTGGTTTAGGTACCACCGGGGAGCTGTTTTTT.

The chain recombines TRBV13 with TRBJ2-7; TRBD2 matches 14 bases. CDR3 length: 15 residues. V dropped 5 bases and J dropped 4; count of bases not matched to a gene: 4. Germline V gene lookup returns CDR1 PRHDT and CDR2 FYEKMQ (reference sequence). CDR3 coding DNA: TGTGCCAGCAGCCCCCGGACTAGCGGGAGGTACGAGCAGTACTTC. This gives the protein CASSPRTSGRYEQYF.

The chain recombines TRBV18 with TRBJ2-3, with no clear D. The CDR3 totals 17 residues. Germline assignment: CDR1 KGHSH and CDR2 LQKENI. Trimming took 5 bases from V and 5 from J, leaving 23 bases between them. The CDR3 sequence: CASSSRPLGLGGDTQYF. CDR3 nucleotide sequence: TGTGCCAGCTCATCGCGCCCGCTGGGATTAGGCGGAGATACGCAGTATTTT.

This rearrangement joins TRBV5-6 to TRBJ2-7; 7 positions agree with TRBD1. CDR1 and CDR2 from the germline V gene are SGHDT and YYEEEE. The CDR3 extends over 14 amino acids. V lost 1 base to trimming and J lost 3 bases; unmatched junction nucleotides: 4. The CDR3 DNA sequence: TGTGCCAGCAGCTTGTGGGACAGCCACTACGAGCAGTACTTC. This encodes CASSLWDSHYEQYF.

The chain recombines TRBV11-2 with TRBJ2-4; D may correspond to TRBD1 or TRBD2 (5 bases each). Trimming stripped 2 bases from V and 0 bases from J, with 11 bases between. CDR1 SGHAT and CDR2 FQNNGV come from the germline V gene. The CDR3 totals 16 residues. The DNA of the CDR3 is TGTGCCAGCAGCTTAAACCGAGGGGTAGCCAAAAACATTCAGTACTTC. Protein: CASSLNRGVAKNIQYF.

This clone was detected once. The CDR3 nucleotides are TGCGCCAGCAGCCAAGAGGTCCCAGCCCCGTGGGAGCAGTACTTC. Its translation is CASSQEVPAPWEQYF. The V and J genes are TRBV4-1 and TRBJ2-7; D is unresolved. V lost 0 bases to trimming and J lost 7 bases, with 16 bases between them. CDR1 MGHRA and CDR2 YSYEKL come from the germline V gene. CDR3 size: 15 residues.

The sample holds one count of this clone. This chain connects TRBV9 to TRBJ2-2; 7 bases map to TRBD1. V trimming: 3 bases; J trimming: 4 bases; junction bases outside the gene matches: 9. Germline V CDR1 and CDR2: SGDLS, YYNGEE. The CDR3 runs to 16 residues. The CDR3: CASSANRGSATGELFF. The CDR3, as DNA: TGTGCCAGCAGCGCCAACAGGGGAAGTGCCACCGGGGAGCTGTTTTTT.

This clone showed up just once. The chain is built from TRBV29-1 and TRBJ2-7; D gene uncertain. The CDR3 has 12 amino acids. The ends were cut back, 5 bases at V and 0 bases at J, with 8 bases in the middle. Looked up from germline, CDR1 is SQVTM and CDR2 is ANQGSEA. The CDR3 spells CSVLGGSYEQYF. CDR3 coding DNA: TGCAGCGTTCTAGGTGGCTCCTACGAGCAGTACTTC.

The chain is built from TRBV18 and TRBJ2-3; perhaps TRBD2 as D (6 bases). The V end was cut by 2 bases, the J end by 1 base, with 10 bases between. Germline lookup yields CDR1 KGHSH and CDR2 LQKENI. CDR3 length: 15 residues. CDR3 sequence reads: CASSPVLAGTDTQYF. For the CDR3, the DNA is TGTGCCAGCTCACCAGTGTTAGCGGGCACAGATACGCAGTATTTT.

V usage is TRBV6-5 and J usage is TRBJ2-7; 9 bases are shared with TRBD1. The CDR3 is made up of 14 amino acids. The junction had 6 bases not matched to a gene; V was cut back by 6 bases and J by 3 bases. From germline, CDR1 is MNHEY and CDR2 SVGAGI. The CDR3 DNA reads TGTGCCAGCAGGCGGGGACAGGGCGACTACGAGCAGTACTTC. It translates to CASRRGQGDYEQYF.

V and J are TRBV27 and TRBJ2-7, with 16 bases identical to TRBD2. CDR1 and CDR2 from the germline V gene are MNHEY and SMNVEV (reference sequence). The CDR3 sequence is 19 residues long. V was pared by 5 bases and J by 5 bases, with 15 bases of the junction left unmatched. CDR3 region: CASSPKSGTSGRVAHEQYF. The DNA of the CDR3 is TGTGCCAGCAGTCCCAAATCCGGGACTAGCGGGAGGGTGGCCCACGAGCAGTACTTC.